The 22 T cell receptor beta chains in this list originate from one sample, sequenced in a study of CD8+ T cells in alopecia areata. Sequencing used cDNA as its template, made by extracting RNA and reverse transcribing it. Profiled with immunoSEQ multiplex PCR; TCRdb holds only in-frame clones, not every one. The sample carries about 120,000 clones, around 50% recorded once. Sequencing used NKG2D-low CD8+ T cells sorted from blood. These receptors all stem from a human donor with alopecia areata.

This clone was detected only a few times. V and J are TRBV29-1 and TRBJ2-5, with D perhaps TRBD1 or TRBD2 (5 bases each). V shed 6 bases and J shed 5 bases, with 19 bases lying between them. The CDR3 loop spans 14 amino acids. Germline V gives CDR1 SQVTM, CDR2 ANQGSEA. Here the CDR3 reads CSVVTGTFGETQYF. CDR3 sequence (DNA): TGCAGCGTGGTAACCGGGACGTTTGGGGAGACCCAGTACTTC.

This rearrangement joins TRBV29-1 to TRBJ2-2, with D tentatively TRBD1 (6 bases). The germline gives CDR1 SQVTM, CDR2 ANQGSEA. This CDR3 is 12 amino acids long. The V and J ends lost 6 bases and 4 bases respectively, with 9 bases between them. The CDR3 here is CSVVQGTGELFF. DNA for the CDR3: TGCAGCGTAGTACAGGGCACCGGGGAGCTGTTTTTT.

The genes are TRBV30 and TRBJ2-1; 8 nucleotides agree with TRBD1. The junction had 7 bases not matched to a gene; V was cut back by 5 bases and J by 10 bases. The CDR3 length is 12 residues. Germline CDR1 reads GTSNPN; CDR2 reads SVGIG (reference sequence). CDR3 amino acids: CAWQQDRGEQFF. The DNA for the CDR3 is TGTGCCTGGCAACAAGACAGGGGCGAGCAGTTCTTC.

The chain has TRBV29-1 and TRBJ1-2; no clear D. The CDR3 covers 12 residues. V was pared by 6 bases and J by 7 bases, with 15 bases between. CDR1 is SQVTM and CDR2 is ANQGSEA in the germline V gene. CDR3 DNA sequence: TGCAGCGTCGCCGGCGACTCATTTGGCTACACCTTC. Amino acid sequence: CSVAGDSFGYTF.

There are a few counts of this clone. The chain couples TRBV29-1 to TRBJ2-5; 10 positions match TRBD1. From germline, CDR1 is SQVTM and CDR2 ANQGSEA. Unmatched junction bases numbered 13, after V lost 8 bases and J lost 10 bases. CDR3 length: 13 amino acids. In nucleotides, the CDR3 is TGCAGCACCCCATCCGGGACAGGGGAGTTCCAGTACTTC. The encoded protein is CSTPSGTGEFQYF. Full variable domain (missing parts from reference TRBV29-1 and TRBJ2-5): SAVISQKPSRDICQRGTSLTIQCQVDSQVTMMFWYRQQPGQSLTLIATANQGSEATYESGFVIDKFPISRPNLTFSTLTVSNMSPEDSSIYLCSTPSGTGEFQYFGPGTRLLVL.

As DNA, the CDR3 is TGTGCCAGCAGCTCTTCTAGCGGGACCTACGAGCAGTACTTC. The encoded protein is CASSSSSGTYEQYF. This chain connects TRBV11-2 to TRBJ2-7; 9 bases align to TRBD2. Germline CDR1 reads SGHAT; CDR2 reads FQNNGV. The CDR3 totals 14 residues. The J segment lost 2 bases and the V segment lost 4 bases, leaving 3 bases of the junction unmatched.

CDR3: CSVDARSSYEQYF. CDR3 nucleotide sequence: TGCAGCGTAGACGCCAGGAGCTCCTACGAGCAGTACTTC. The chain uses TRBV29-1 and TRBJ2-7, with no clear D. V lost 6 bases and J 0 bases, leaving 12 bases between the germline ends. Germline assignment: CDR1 SQVTM and CDR2 ANQGSEA. The CDR3 is 13 residues long.

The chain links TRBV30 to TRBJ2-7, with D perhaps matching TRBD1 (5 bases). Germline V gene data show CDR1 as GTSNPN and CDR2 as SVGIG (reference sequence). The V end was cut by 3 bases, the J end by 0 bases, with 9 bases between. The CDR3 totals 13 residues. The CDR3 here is CAWRPRDSYEQYF. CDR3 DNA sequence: TGTGCCTGGAGACCCAGGGACTCCTACGAGCAGTACTTC.

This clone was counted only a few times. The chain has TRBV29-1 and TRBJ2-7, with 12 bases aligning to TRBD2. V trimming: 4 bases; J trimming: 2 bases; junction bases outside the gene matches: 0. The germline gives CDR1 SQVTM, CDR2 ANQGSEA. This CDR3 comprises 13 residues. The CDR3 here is CSVASGRAYEQYF. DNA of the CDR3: TGCAGCGTTGCTAGCGGGAGGGCCTACGAGCAGTACTTC.

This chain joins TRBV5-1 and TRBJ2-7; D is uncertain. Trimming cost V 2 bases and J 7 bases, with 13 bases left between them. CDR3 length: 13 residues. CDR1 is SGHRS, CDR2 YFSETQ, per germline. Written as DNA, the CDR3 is TGCGCCAGCAGCTTCCACGGAATTGAGGAGCAGTACTTC. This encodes CASSFHGIEEQYF.

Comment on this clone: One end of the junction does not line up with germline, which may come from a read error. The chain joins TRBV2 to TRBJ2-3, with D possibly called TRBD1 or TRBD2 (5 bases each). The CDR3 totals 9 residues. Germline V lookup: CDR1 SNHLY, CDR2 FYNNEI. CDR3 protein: CASSGDGDF. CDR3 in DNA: TGTGCCAGCAGTGGGGACGGGGACTTT.

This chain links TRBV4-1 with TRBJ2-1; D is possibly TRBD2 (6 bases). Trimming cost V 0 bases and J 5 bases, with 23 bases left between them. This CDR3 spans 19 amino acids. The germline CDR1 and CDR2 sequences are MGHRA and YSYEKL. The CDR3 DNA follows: TGCGCCAGCAGCCAAGATGGGGATAGCGGCAATTTCGCCGACAATGAGCAGTTCTTC. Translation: CASSQDGDSGNFADNEQFF.

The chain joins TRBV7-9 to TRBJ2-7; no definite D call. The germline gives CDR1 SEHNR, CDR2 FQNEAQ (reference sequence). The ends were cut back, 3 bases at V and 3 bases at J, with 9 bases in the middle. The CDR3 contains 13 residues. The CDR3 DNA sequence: TGTGCCAGCAGCTTGGTCGCCTACTACGAGCAGTACTTC. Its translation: CASSLVAYYEQYF. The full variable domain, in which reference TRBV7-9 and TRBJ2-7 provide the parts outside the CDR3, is DTGVSQNPRHKITKRGQNVTFRCDPISEHNRLYWYRQTLGQGPEFLTYFQNEAQLEKSRLLSDRFSAERPKGSFSTLEIQRTEQGDSAMYLCASSLVAYYEQYFGPGTRLTVT.

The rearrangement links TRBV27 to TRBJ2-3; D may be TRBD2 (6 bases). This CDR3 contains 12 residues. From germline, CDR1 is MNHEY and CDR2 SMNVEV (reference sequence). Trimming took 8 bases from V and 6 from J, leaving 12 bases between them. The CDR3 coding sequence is TGTGCCAGCGGGGGGATCCCCGATACGCAGTATTTT. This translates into CASGGIPDTQYF.

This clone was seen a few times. DNA for the CDR3: TGTGCCAGCAGCTCGCCGGGCTCCTACGAGCAGTACTTC. Translating it yields CASSSPGSYEQYF. The chain has TRBV7-9 and TRBJ2-7; D call uncertain. The V gene lost 4 bases and the J gene lost 0 bases, with 7 bases spanning the gap. This CDR3 spans 13 amino acids. Germline CDR1 SEHNR, CDR2 FQNEAQ (reference sequence).

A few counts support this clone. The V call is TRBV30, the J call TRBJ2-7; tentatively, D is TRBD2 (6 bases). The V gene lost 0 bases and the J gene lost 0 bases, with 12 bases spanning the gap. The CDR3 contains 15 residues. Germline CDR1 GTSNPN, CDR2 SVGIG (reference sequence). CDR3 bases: TGTGCCTGGAGTGTCTCCCGCGGGAACTCCTACGAGCAGTACTTC. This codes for CAWSVSRGNSYEQYF.

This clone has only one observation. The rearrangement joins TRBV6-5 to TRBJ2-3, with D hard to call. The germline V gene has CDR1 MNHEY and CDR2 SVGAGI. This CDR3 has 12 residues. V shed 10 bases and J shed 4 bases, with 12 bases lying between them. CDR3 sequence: CATGPGPDTQYF. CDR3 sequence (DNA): TGTGCCACCGGCCCTGGTCCAGATACGCAGTATTTT.

The DNA for the CDR3 is TGCAGCGTTGAAGCGCCGGGGGGGGAGACCCAGTACTTC. This gives the protein CSVEAPGGETQYF. J is TRBJ2-5 and V is TRBV29-1; 8 bases match TRBD2. This CDR3 spans 13 amino acids. CDR1 and CDR2 (germline): SQVTM, ANQGSEA. Germline trimming cut 1 base from V and 5 bases from J; bases unmatched to any gene: 3.

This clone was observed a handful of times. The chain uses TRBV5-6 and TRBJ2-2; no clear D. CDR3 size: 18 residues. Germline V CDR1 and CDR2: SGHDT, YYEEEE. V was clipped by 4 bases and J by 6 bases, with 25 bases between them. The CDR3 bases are TGTGCCAGCAGCCTCCTGGTGGGTGACATTTCCCCAGCCGGGGAGCTGTTTTTT. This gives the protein CASSLLVGDISPAGELFF.

CDR3 sequence (DNA): TGCAGCTGTTTGGGGGAGACCCAGTACTTC. This gives the protein CSCLGETQYF. The chain is built from TRBV29-1 and TRBJ2-5; D is unclear. The CDR3 contains 10 residues. Trimming stripped 8 bases from V and 5 bases from J, with 9 bases between. The germline V gene encodes CDR1 SQVTM and CDR2 ANQGSEA.

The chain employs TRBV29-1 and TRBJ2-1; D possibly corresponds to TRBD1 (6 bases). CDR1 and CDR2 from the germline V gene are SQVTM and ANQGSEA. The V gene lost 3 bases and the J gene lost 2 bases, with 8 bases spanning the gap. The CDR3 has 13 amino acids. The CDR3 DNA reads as TGCAGCGTTGACAGGGGAACCTACAATGAGCAGTTCTTC. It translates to CSVDRGTYNEQFF.

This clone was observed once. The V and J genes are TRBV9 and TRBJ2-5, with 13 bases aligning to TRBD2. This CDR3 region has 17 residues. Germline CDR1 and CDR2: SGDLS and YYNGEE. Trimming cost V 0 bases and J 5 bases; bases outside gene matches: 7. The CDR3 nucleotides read TGTGCCAGCAGCGTAGTTCGCGGACTAGCGGGAGTGGAGACCCAGTACTTC. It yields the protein CASSVVRGLAGVETQYF.